This section outlines one T cell receptor beta chain sequence together with its context. This sample was included in a study of control samples from healthy donors and cancer patients. Sequenced by immunoSEQ multiplex PCR; TCRdb stores in-frame clones only, minus some. Seen here are hundreds of thousands of clones, about 93% observed once, and the top ten hold 5% to 8%. The material sequenced was PBMCs. The TCR originated in a man in his forties or fifties with head and neck cancer.

The CDR3 DNA is TGTGCCTGTGCAGGCAACACTGAAGCTTTCTTT. As protein: CACAGNTEAFF. V is TRBV3-1 (or the pseudogene TRBV3-2) and J is TRBJ1-1; the D is unclear. V dropped 11 bases and J dropped 2 bases, with 9 bases sitting between them. This CDR3 has 11 residues. Germline V gene lookup returns CDR1 LGHDT and CDR2 YNNKEL (reference sequence).